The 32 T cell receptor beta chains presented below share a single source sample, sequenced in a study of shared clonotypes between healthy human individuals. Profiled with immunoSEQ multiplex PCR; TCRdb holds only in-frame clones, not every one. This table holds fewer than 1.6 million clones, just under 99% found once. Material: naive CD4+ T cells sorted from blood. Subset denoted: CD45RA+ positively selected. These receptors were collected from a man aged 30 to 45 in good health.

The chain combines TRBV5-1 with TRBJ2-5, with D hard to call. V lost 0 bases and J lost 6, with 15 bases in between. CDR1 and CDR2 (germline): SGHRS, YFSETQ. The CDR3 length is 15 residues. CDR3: CASSLDEPLRKTQYF. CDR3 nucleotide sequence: TGCGCCAGCAGCTTGGATGAGCCCCTGCGAAAGACCCAGTACTTC. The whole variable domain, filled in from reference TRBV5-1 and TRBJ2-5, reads KAGVTQTPRYLIKTRGQQVTLSCSPISGHRSVSWYQQTPGQGLQFLFEYFSETQRNKGNFPGRFSGRQFSNSRSEMNVSTLELGDSALYLCASSLDEPLRKTQYFGPGTRLLVL.

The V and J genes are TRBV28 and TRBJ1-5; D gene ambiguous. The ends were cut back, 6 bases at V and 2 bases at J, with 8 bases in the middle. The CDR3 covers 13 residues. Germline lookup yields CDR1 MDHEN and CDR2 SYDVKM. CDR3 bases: TGTGCCAGCAGGTGGGATGGCAATCAGCCCCAGCATTTT. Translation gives CASRWDGNQPQHF.

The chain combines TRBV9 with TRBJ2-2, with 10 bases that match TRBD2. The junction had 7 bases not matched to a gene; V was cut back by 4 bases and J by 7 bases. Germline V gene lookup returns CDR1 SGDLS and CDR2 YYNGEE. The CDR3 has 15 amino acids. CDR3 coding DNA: TGTGCCAGCAGCATCAGCGGGAGGGCCAACGGGGAGCTGTTTTTT. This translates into CASSISGRANGELFF.

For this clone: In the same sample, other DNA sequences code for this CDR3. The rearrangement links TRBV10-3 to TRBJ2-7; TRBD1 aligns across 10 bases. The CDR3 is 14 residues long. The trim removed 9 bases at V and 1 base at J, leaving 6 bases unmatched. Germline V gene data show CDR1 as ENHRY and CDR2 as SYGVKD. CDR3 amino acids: CAIKRDRGSYEQYF. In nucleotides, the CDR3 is TGTGCCATAAAGCGGGACAGGGGTTCCTACGAGCAGTACTTC.

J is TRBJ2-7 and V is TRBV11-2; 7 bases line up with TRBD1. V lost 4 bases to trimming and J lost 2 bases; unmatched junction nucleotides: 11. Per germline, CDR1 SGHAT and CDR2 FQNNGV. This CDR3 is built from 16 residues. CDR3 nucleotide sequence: TGTGCCAGCAGCTCACCCGGACAGGCACAACCCTACGAGCAGTACTTC. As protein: CASSSPGQAQPYEQYF.

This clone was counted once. In nucleotides, the CDR3 is TGTGCCAGCAGCTTAATTGGTGGGACAGGAACCTACGAGCAGTACTTC. Translating gives CASSLIGGTGTYEQYF. The chain carries TRBV7-9 and TRBJ2-7, with 8 bases aligning to TRBD1. Germline CDR1 and CDR2: SEHNR and FQNEAQ (reference sequence). CDR3 length: 16 amino acids. The V gene end was trimmed by 2 bases and the J gene end by 2 bases; junction bases not matched to a gene: 8. Combining the CDR3 with reference TRBV7-9 and TRBJ2-7 gives the whole variable domain DTGVSQNPRHKITKRGQNVTFRCDPISEHNRLYWYRQTLGQGPEFLTYFQNEAQLEKSRLLSDRFSAERPKGSFSTLEIQRTEQGDSAMYLCASSLIGGTGTYEQYFGPGTRLTVT.

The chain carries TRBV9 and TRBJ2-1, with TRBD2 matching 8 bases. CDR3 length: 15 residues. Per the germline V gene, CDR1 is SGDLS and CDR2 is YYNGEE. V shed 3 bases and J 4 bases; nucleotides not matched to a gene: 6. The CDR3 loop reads CASSAQLAEYNEQFF. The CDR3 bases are TGTGCCAGCAGCGCACAACTAGCGGAGTACAATGAGCAGTTCTTC.

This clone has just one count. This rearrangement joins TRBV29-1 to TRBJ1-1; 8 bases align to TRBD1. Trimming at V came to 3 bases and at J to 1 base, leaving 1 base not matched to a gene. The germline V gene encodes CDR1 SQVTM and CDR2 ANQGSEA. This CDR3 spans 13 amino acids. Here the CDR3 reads CSVDGTGNTEAFF. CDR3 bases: TGCAGCGTTGATGGGACAGGGAACACTGAAGCTTTCTTT.

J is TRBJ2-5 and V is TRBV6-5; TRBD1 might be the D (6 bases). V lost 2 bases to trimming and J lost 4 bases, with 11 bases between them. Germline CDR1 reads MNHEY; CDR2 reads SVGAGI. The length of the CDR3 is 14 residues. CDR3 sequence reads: CASSYPGVPETQYF. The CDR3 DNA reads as TGTGCCAGCAGTTACCCAGGGGTACCAGAGACCCAGTACTTC.

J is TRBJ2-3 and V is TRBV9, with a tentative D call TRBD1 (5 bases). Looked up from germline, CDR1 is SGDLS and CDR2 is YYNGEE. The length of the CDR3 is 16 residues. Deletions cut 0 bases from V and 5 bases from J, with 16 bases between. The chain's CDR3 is CASSVGPPKGVDTQYF. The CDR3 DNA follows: TGTGCCAGCAGCGTAGGGCCCCCCAAAGGGGTAGATACGCAGTATTTT.

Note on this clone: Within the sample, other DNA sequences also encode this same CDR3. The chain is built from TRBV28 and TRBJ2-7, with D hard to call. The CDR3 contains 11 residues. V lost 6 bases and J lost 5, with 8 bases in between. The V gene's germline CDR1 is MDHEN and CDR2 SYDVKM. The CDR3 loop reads CASSPRHEQYF. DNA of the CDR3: TGTGCCAGCAGCCCACGACACGAGCAGTACTTC.

The CDR3 reads CSAGVGSYEQYF. CDR3 sequence (DNA): TGCAGCGCCGGGGTTGGCTCCTACGAGCAGTACTTC. This sequence joins TRBV29-1 and TRBJ2-7, with D tentatively TRBD2 (5 bases). The CDR3 sequence is 12 residues long. V lost 7 bases and J lost 0, with 10 bases in between. Germline V gives CDR1 SQVTM, CDR2 ANQGSEA.

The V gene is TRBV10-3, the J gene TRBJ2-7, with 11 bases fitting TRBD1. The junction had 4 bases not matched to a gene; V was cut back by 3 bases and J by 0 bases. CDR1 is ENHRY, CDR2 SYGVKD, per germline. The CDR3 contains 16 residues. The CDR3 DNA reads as TGTGCCATCAGTGACCCAGGACAGGGGGCCTCCTACGAGCAGTACTTC. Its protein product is CAISDPGQGASYEQYF.

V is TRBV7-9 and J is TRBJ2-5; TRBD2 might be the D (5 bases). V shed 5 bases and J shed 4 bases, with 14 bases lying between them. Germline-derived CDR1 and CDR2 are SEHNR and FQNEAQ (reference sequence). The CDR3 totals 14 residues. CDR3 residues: CASSQLVYLETQYF. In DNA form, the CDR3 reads TGTGCCAGCAGCCAACTAGTGTATTTAGAGACCCAGTACTTC.

The CDR3 protein is CASSLSSAQETQYF. The CDR3 DNA is TGCGCCAGCAGCTTGTCCTCGGCACAAGAGACCCAGTACTTC. The chain recombines TRBV5-1 with TRBJ2-5; D unclear. V dropped 1 base and J dropped 2 bases, with 9 bases sitting between them. The CDR3 totals 14 residues. The V gene's germline CDR1 is SGHRS and CDR2 YFSETQ.

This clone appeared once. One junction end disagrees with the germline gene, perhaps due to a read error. CDR3 in DNA: TGTGCTAGCAGCGACGGGACTAGTTCCGAGACCCAGTACTTC. Translated, it gives CASSDGTSSETQYF. The rearrangement uses TRBV7-7 and TRBJ2-5; the match to TRBD2 covers 8 bases. Germline V gene sequence: CDR1 SSHAT, CDR2 FNYEAQ (reference sequence). The CDR3 runs 14 residues.

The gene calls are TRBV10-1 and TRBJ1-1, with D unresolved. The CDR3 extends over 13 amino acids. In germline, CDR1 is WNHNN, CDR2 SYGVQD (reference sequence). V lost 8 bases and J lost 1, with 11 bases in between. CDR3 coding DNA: TGCGCCAGCCGGAGTGGGCAGAACACTGAAGCTTTCTTT. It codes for CASRSGQNTEAFF.

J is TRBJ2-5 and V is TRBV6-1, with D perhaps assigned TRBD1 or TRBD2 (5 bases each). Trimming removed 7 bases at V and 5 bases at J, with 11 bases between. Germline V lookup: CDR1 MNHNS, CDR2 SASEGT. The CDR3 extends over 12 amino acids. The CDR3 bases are TGTGCCAGCACCTGGGGGTCGGAGACCCAGTACTTC. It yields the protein CASTWGSETQYF.

The CDR3 is CASSPSKTAGIEKLFF. The CDR3 DNA sequence: TGTGCCAGCAGTCCGTCGAAGACAGCGGGAATAGAAAAACTGTTTTTT. The chain uses TRBV25-1 and TRBJ1-4, with a weak D call TRBD1 (5 bases). V was pared by 5 bases and J by 8 bases, with 21 bases between. The CDR3 contains 16 residues. Germline CDR1 reads MGHDK; CDR2 reads SYGVNS.

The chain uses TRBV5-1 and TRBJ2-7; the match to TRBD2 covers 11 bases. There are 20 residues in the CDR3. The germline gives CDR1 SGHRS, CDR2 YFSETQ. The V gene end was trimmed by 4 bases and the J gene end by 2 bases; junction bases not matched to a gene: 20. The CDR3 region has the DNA TGCGCCAGCAGCCCGATCGGGGGGACTAGCGGAAGAGAAGCCCCCTACGAGCAGTACTTC. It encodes CASSPIGGTSGREAPYEQYF.

The CDR3 DNA reads TGTGCCAGCAGCAAAAGGTCAAAAGGCTATGGCTACACCTTC. It encodes CASSKRSKGYGYTF. V is TRBV13 and J is TRBJ1-2; D unresolved. The germline gives CDR1 PRHDT, CDR2 FYEKMQ (reference sequence). The V gene lost 5 bases and the J gene lost 4 bases, with 14 bases spanning the gap. This CDR3 has 14 residues.

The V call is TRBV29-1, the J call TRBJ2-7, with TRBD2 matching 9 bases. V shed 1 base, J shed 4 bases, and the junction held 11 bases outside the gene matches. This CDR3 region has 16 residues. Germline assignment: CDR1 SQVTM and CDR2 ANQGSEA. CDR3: CSVEVVGRGRVYEQYF. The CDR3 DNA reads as TGCAGCGTTGAAGTTGTGGGTCGCGGGAGGGTTTACGAGCAGTACTTC.

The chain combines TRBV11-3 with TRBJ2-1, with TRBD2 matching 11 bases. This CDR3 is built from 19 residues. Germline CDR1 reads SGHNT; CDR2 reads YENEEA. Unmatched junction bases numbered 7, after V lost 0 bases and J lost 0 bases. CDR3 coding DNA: TGTGCCAGCAGCTTAGACCCCCCTAGCGGGGGGCTCTCCTACAATGAGCAGTTCTTC. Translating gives CASSLDPPSGGLSYNEQFF. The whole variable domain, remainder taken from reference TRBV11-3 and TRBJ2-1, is EAGVVQSPRYKIIEKKQPVAFWCNPISGHNTLYWYLQNLGQGPELLIRYENEEAVDDSQLPKDRFSAERLKGVDSTLKIQPAELGDSAVYLCASSLDPPSGGLSYNEQFFGPGTRLTVL.

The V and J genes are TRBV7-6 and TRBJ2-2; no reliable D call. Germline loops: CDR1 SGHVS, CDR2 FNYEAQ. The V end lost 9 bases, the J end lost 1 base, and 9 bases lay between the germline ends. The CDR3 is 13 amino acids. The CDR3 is CASGVVNTGELFF. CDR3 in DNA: TGTGCCAGTGGGGTAGTGAACACCGGGGAGCTGTTTTTT.

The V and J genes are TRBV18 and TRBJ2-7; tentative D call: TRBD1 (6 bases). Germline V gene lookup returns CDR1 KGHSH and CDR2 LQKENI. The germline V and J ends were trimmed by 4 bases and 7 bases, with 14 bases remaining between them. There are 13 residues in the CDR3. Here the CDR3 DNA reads TGTGCCAGCTCACGAGGGACACCGTGGGAGCAGTACTTC. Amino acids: CASSRGTPWEQYF. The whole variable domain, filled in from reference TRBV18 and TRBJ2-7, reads NAGVMQNPRHLVRRRGQEARLRCSPMKGHSHVYWYRQLPEEGLKFMVYLQKENIIDESGMPKERFSAEFPKEGPSILRIQQVVRGDSAAYFCASSRGTPWEQYFGPGTRLTVT.

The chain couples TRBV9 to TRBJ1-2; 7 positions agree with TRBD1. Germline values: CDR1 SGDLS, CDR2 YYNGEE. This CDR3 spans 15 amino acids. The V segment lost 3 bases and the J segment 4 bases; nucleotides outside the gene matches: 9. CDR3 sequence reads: CASSANAGQRYGYTF. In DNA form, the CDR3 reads TGTGCCAGCAGCGCAAACGCGGGACAGCGCTATGGCTACACCTTC.

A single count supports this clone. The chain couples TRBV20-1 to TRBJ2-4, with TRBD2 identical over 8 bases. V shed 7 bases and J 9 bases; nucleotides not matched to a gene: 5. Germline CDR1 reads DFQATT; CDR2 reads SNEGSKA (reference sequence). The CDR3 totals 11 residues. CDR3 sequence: CSVGRAAIQYF. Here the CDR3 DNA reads TGCAGTGTCGGGAGGGCCGCCATTCAGTACTTC.

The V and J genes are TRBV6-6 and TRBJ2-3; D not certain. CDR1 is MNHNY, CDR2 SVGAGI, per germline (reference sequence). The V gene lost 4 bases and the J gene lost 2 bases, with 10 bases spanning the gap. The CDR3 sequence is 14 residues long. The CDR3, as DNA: TGTGCCAGCAGTTGGAGTAGAAACACAGATACGCAGTATTTT. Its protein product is CASSWSRNTDTQYF.

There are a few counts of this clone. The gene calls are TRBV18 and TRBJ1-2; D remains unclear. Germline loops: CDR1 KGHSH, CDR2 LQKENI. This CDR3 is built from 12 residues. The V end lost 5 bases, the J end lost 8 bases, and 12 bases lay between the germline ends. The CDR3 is CASSTLLGGYTF. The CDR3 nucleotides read TGTGCCAGCTCAACCCTCTTGGGAGGCTACACCTTC.

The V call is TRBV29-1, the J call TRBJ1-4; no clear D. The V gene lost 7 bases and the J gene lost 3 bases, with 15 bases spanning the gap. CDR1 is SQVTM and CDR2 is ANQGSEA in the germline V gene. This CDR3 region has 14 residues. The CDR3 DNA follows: TGCAGCGGGAAAGTCGGGCCGGCTAATGAAAAACTGTTTTTT. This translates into CSGKVGPANEKLFF.

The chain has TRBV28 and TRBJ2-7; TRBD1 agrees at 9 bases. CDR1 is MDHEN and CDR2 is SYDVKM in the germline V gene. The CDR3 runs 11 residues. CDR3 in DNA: TGTGGTGGGACAGGGTCCTACGAGCAGTACTTC. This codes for CGGTGSYEQYF.

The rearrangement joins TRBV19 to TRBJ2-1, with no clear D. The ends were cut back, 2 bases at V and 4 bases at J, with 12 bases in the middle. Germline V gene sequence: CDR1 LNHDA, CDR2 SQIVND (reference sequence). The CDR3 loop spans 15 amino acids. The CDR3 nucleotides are TGTGCCAGTAGTATACTTCGCGGTCCGTACAATGAGCAGTTCTTC. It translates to CASSILRGPYNEQFF.